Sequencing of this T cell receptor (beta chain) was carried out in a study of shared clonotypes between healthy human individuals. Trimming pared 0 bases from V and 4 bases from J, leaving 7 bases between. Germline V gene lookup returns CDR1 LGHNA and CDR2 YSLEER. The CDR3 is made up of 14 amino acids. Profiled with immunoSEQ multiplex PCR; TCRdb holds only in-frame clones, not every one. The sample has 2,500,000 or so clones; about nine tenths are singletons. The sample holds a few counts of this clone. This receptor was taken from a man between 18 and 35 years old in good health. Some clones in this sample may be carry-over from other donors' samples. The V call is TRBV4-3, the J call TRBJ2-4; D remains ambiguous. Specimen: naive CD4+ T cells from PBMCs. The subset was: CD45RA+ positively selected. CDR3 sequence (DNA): TGCGCCAGCAGCCAAGAACTACAAAAAAACATTCAGTACTTC. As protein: CASSQELQKNIQYF.